One T cell receptor (beta chain) is described in this entry. There are 14 residues in the CDR3. CDR1 is SGHTS, CDR2 YDEGEE, per germline. The germline V and J ends were trimmed by 0 bases and 3 bases, with 8 bases remaining between them. This entry belongs to a study of OX40 agonist ivuxolimab in advanced cancers. The assay was immunoSEQ multiplex PCR, and TCRdb's table has in-frame clones only and misses some. The sample has around 63,000 clones, approximately 90% seen once; the top ten hold 10% to 12%. This clonotype was sampled from an adult with an advanced solid tumor such as melanoma, head and neck, liver or kidney cancer. The chain uses TRBV5-8 and TRBJ2-3, with D possibly being TRBD1 or TRBD2 (5 bases each). Sequenced material: CD4+ or CD8+ T cells sorted from blood, taken in a trial of the OX40 agonist ivuxolimab. The CDR3 is CASSLGGSTDTQYF. The DNA for the CDR3 is TGTGCCAGCAGCTTGGGGGGGAGTACAGATACGCAGTATTTT.